The 18 T cell receptor beta chains given below trace back to one sample, sequenced in a study of cytomegalovirus exposure and HLA in healthy donors. This PCR relied on a set of 60 Vbeta primers and 13 Jbeta primers. Here immunoSEQ multiplex PCR was the method, and the copy in TCRdb shows in-frame clones only, minus some. The table has 100,000 to 120,000 clones, 60% to 80% seen once; the top ten hold roughly 8.3%. The sample taken for sequencing was PBMCs. The receptors shown here come from a young man in good health and CMV-seropositive.

This clone has more than one count but fewer than ten. V usage is TRBV5-4 and J usage is TRBJ1-1; a weak D match, TRBD1 (5 bases). Germline V gives CDR1 SGHNT, CDR2 YYREEE (reference sequence). This CDR3 region has 13 residues. V lost 4 bases and J lost 1, with 8 bases in between. For the CDR3, the DNA is TGTGCCAGCAGCGTGGACAAGAACACTGAAGCTTTCTTT. This codes for CASSVDKNTEAFF.

This rearrangement joins TRBV11-2 to TRBJ1-6; 7 bases align to TRBD1. The CDR3 runs to 14 residues. Trimming removed 7 bases from V and 7 bases from J; junction bases left unmatched: 7. Per the germline V gene, CDR1 is SGHAT and CDR2 is FQNNGV. CDR3 sequence: CASNSGQNNSPLHF. The CDR3 nucleotides are TGTGCCAGCAACTCGGGACAGAACAATTCACCCCTCCACTTT.

Turning to this clone: The junction differs from germline at one of its ends, possibly a read error. The chain combines TRBV28 with TRBJ1-5; the D is unclear. The CDR3 is made up of 13 amino acids. Germline values: CDR1 MDHEN, CDR2 SYDVKM. The CDR3 is CASSLGAGSPGDF. The CDR3 DNA sequence: TGTGCCAGCAGTTTGGGCGCCGGCTCCCCCGGGGATTTT.

The table lists this clone with a few counts. J is TRBJ2-6 and V is TRBV5-1; 8 bases align to TRBD1. V lost 3 bases to trimming and J lost 0 bases; unmatched junction nucleotides: 8. The CDR3 extends over 18 amino acids. The germline gives CDR1 SGHRS, CDR2 YFSETQ. CDR3 residues: CASSSTGVGGSGANVLTF. The DNA for the CDR3 is TGCGCCAGCAGCTCGACAGGGGTTGGGGGCTCTGGGGCCAACGTCCTGACTTTC.

The chain joins TRBV29-1 to TRBJ2-5; D ambiguous. V was pared by 3 bases and J by 7 bases, with 12 bases between. Germline loops: CDR1 SQVTM, CDR2 ANQGSEA. This CDR3 spans 12 amino acids. CDR3 bases: TGCAGCGTTGAGACGGTCCCAGGGACCCAGTACTTC. It is translated as CSVETVPGTQYF.

This clone was counted ten times or more. The V gene is TRBV10-2, the J gene TRBJ2-2, with TRBD1 identical over 8 bases. Losses at the gene ends were 2 bases for V and 7 bases for J; bases not matched to a gene: 9. The length of the CDR3 is 16 residues. CDR1 and CDR2 from the germline V gene are WSHSY and SAAADI. The CDR3, as DNA: TGCGCCAGCAGTGAGCTTTGGGTGGGACAGGACGGGGAGCTGTTTTTT. Residues: CASSELWVGQDGELFF.

This sequence joins TRBV6-5 and TRBJ1-2; D gene ambiguous. V was cut by 2 bases and J by 4 bases, with 11 bases left in between. CDR3 length: 14 amino acids. CDR1 is MNHEY and CDR2 is SVGAGI in the germline V gene. The CDR3: CASSYGQTLYGYTF. Here the CDR3 DNA reads TGTGCCAGCAGTTACGGGCAGACCCTCTATGGCTACACCTTC.

The genes are TRBV5-1 and TRBJ1-3, with D possibly matching TRBD1 (5 bases). The CDR3 is 17 residues long. Germline V CDR1 and CDR2: SGHRS, YFSETQ. V shed 0 bases and J shed 0 bases, with 13 bases lying between them. The DNA for the CDR3 is TGCGCCAGCAGCTTGGACGGAAGCAGGGTCTCTGGAAACACCATATATTTT. As protein: CASSLDGSRVSGNTIYF.

CDR3 DNA: TGCGCCAGCAGCCAACTGGGCTCGAACACCGGGGAGCTGTTTTTT. It specifies CASSQLGSNTGELFF. The chain carries TRBV4-1 and TRBJ2-2; D unresolved. Deletions cut 2 bases from V and 0 bases from J, with 7 bases between. The CDR3 has 15 residues. Germline V lookup: CDR1 MGHRA, CDR2 YSYEKL.

V is TRBV5-6 and J is TRBJ2-7; D might be TRBD2 (7 bases). The germline gives CDR1 SGHDT, CDR2 YYEEEE. The CDR3 loop spans 14 amino acids. V was pared by 3 bases and J by 3 bases, with 13 bases between. The CDR3 DNA is TGTGCCAGCAGCTCGGAGGGGGGGAGCTACGAGCAGTACTTC. This gives the protein CASSSEGGSYEQYF.

The chain links TRBV10-3 to TRBJ1-1; the D gene is possibly TRBD1 (6 bases). The V gene's germline CDR1 is ENHRY and CDR2 SYGVKD. The CDR3 has 15 amino acids. The V and J ends lost 3 bases and 6 bases respectively, with 17 bases between them. The CDR3 region is CAISDEGGVLAEAFF. The CDR3 DNA reads as TGTGCCATCAGTGATGAGGGGGGGGTTCTGGCTGAAGCTTTCTTT.

V and J are TRBV18 and TRBJ1-2, with 7 bases identical to TRBD1. Germline V gene lookup returns CDR1 KGHSH and CDR2 LQKENI. This CDR3 comprises 18 residues. The J segment lost 5 bases and the V segment lost 1 base, leaving 16 bases of the junction unmatched. Written as DNA, the CDR3 is TGTGCCAGCTCACCACGGCCGCCCTGGGACAGTCCCCTTTATGGCTACACCTTC. The encoded protein is CASSPRPPWDSPLYGYTF. Full variable domain (rest looked up from reference TRBV18 and TRBJ1-2): NAGVMQNPRHLVRRRGQEARLRCSPMKGHSHVYWYRQLPEEGLKFMVYLQKENIIDESGMPKERFSAEFPKEGPSILRIQQVVRGDSAAYFCASSPRPPWDSPLYGYTFGSGTRLTVV.

The CDR3 loop is CASSIVGLASPPYNEQFF. CDR3 nucleotide sequence: TGTGCCAGTAGTATAGTGGGGCTAGCGTCCCCACCATACAATGAGCAGTTCTTC. The chain couples TRBV19 to TRBJ2-1; a possible D gene is TRBD2 (6 bases). Deletions cut 1 base from V and 4 bases from J, with 20 bases between. CDR1 LNHDA and CDR2 SQIVND come from the germline V gene (reference sequence). The CDR3 covers 18 residues.

The chain carries TRBV6-5 and TRBJ2-2, with 11 bases fitting TRBD1. Germline CDR1 MNHEY, CDR2 SVGAGI. J lost 5 bases, V lost 4 bases, and 0 bases had no gene match. The CDR3 covers 14 residues. CDR3 nucleotide sequence: TGTGCCAGCAGTTGGGACAGGGGGACCGGGGAGCTGTTTTTT. This codes for CASSWDRGTGELFF.

This rearrangement joins TRBV7-9 to TRBJ2-3; tentatively, D is TRBD2 (7 bases). The CDR3 extends over 17 amino acids. The germline V gene encodes CDR1 SEHNR and CDR2 FQNEAQ (reference sequence). V gave up 1 base and J gave up 2 bases, with 16 bases separating them. This CDR3 is CASSLDRGAQITDTQYF. The DNA for the CDR3 is TGTGCCAGCAGCTTAGACCGGGGGGCCCAGATCACAGATACGCAGTATTTT.

V is TRBV5-4 and J is TRBJ2-2, with TRBD2 matching 8 bases. CDR3 length equals 17 residues. Unmatched junction bases numbered 8, after V lost 0 bases and J lost 4 bases. Looked up from germline, CDR1 is SGHNT and CDR2 is YYREEE (reference sequence). CDR3 sequence: CASSLDLTGGFTGELFF. As DNA, the CDR3 is TGTGCCAGCAGCTTGGATCTAACGGGGGGGTTCACCGGGGAGCTGTTTTTT.

This chain links TRBV28 with TRBJ2-1; D possibly corresponds to TRBD2 (5 bases). Germline loops: CDR1 MDHEN, CDR2 SYDVKM. V lost 8 bases and J 5 bases, leaving 16 bases between the germline ends. The CDR3 is 14 residues long. The DNA for the CDR3 is TGTGCCAGCGGAACACTAAGCGGCCACAATGAGCAGTTCTTC. It translates to CASGTLSGHNEQFF.

V gene TRBV7-9 combines with J gene TRBJ1-2; 8 bases line up with TRBD1. V was clipped by 6 bases and J by 4 bases; unmatched bases: 10. This CDR3 region has 15 residues. Germline loops: CDR1 SEHNR, CDR2 FQNEAQ (reference sequence). The CDR3 DNA follows: TGTGCCAGCAGTGACCAGGGGGCTTACACCTATGGCTACACCTTC. Amino acids: CASSDQGAYTYGYTF.